This T cell receptor (beta chain) was profiled in a study of shared clonotypes between healthy human individuals. J was trimmed by 2 bases and V by 4 bases; bases with no gene match: 1. There are 13 residues in the CDR3. Germline CDR1 and CDR2: LNHDA and SQIVND (reference sequence). Nashville, Tennessee was home to all donors, each a Caucasian adult. This clone came up once. Its antigen is not identified. Unsorted PBMC DNA sequencing spanned ten immunoSEQ deep assay plates. Authors' data handling: Filtering differed since immunoSEQ provided only junctions, with no quality scores. The assay was immunoSEQ multiplex PCR, and TCRdb's table has in-frame clones only and misses some. V and J calls and clone size are as listed in that table; D and trimming were resolved from the DNA. The sample carries about 490,000 clones, approximately 78% recorded once. Study-wide points: Tissue TCR repertoires likely differ from these blood-only repertoires.

The J gene is TRBJ2-5, the V gene TRBV19, with 7 bases fitting TRBD1. Sequencing was performed on PBMCs. The clonotype was recovered from a woman aged 35 to 49 in good health. Some clones in this sample may be carry-over from other donors' samples. The CDR3, as DNA: TGTGCCAGTAGTAGGGGACAGCAAGAGACCCAGTACTTC. Translating it yields CASSRGQQETQYF.